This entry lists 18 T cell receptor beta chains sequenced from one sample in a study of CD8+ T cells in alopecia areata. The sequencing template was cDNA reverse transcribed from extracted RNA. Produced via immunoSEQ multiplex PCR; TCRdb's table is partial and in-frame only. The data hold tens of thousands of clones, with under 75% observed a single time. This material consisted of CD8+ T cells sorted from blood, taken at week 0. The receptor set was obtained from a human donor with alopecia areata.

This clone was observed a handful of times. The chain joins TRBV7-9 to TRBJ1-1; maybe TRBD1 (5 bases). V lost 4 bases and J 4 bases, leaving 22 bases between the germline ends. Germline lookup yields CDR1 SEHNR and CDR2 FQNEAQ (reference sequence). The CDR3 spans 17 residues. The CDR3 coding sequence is TGTGCCAGCAGCTCCTACCAAACGGGGCCGAGGGGCACTGAAGCTTTCTTT. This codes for CASSSYQTGPRGTEAFF.

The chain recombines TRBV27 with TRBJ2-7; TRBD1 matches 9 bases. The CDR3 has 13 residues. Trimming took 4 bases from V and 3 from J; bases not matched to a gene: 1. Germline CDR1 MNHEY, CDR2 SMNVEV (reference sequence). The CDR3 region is CASSWGQGYEQYF. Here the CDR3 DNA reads TGTGCCAGCAGTTGGGGACAGGGCTACGAGCAGTACTTC.

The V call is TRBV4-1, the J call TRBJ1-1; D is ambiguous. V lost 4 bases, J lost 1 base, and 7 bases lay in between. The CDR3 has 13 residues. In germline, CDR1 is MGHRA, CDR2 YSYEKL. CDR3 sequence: CASSPDWNTEAFF. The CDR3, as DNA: TGCGCCAGCAGCCCGGATTGGAACACTGAAGCTTTCTTT.

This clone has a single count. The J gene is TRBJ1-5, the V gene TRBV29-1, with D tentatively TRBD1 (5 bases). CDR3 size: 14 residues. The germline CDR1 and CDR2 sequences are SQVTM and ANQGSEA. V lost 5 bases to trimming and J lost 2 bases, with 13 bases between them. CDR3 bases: TGCAGCGTTTCCCAGGGTGGGGGCAATCAGCCCCAGCATTTT. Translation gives CSVSQGGGNQPQHF.

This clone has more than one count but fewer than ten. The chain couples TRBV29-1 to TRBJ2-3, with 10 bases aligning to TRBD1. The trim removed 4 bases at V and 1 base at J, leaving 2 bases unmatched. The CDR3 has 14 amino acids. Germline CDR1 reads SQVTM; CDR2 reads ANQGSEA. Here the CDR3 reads CSVVGTGGTDTQYF. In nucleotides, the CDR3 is TGCAGCGTTGTCGGGACAGGGGGCACAGATACGCAGTATTTT.

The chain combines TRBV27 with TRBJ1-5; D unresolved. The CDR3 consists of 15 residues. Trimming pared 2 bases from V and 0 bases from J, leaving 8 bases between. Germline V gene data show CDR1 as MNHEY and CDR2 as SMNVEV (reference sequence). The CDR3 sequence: CASSLDGDSNQPQHF. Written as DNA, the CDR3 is TGTGCCAGCAGTTTAGACGGGGATAGCAATCAGCCCCAGCATTTT.

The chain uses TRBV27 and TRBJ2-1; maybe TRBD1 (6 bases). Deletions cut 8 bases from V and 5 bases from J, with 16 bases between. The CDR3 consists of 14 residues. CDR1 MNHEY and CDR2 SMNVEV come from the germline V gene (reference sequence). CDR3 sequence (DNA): TGTGCCAGCGGCTGGACAGTCCCGAACAATGAGCAGTTCTTC. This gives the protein CASGWTVPNNEQFF.

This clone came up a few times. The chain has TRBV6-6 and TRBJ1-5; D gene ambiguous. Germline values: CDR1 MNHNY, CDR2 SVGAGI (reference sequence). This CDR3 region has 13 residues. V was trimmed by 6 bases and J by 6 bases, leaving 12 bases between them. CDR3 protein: CASSPSETQPQHF. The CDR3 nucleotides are TGTGCCAGCAGCCCCAGCGAGACTCAGCCCCAGCATTTT.

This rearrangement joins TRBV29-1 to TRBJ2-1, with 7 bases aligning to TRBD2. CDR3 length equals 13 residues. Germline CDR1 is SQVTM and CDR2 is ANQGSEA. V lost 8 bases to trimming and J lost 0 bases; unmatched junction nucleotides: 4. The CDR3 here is CSILASSYNEQFF. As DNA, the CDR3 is TGCAGCATACTAGCGAGCTCCTACAATGAGCAGTTCTTC.

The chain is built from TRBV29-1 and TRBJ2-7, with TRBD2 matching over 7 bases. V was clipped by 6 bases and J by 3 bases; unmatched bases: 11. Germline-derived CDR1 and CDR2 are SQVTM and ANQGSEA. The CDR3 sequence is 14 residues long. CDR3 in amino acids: CSVSPGEGIYEQYF. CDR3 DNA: TGCAGCGTATCCCCGGGGGAGGGTATCTACGAGCAGTACTTC.

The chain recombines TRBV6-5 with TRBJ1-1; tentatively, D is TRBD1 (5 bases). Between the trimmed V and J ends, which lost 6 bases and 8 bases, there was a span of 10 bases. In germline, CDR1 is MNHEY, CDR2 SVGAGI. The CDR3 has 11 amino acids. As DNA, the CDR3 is TGTGCCAGCAGACCGACAGACGAAGCTTTCTTT. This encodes CASRPTDEAFF.

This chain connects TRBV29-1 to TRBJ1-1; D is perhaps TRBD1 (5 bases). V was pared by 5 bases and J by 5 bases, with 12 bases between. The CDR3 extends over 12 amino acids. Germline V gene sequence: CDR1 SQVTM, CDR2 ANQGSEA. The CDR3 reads CSVLREGTEAFF. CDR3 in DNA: TGCAGCGTTCTTAGGGAGGGGACTGAAGCTTTCTTT.

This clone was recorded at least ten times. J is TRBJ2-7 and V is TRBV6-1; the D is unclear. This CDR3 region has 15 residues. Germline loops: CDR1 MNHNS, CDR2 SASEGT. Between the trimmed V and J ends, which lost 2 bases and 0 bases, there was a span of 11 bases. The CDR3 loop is CASSEIRTHSYEQYF. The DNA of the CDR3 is TGTGCCAGCAGTGAAATCCGGACCCACTCCTACGAGCAGTACTTC.

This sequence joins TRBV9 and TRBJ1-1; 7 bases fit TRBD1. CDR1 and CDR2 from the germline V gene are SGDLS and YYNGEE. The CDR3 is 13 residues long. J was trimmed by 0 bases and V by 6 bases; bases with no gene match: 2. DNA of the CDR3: TGTGCCAGCAAGGGACAGATGAACACTGAAGCTTTCTTT. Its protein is CASKGQMNTEAFF.

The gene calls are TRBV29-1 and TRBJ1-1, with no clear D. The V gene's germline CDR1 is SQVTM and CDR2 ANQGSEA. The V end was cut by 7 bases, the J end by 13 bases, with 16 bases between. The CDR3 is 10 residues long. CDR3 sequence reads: CSGTAGDHFF. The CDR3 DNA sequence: TGCAGCGGCACGGCAGGAGACCATTTCTTT. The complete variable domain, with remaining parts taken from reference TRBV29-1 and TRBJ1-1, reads SAVISQKPSRDICQRGTSLTIQCQVDSQVTMMFWYRQQPGQSLTLIATANQGSEATYESGFVIDKFPISRPNLTFSTLTVSNMSPEDSSIYLCSGTAGDHFFGQGTRLTVV.

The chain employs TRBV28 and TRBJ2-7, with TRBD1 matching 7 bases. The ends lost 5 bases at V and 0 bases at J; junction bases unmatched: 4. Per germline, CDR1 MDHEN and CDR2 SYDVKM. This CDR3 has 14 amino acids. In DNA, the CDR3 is TGTGCCAGCAGTCTGAGGGGGCCCTCCTACGAGCAGTACTTC. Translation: CASSLRGPSYEQYF.

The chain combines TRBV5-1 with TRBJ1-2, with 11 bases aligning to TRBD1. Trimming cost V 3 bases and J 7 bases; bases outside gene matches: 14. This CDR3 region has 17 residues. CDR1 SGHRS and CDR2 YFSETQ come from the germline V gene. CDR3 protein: CASSSPGRTGGEVGYTF. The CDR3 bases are TGCGCCAGCAGCTCCCCCGGCCGGACAGGGGGCGAGGTTGGCTACACCTTC. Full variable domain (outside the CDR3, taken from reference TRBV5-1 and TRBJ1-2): KAGVTQTPRYLIKTRGQQVTLSCSPISGHRSVSWYQQTPGQGLQFLFEYFSETQRNKGNFPGRFSGRQFSNSRSEMNVSTLELGDSALYLCASSSPGRTGGEVGYTFGSGTRLTVV.

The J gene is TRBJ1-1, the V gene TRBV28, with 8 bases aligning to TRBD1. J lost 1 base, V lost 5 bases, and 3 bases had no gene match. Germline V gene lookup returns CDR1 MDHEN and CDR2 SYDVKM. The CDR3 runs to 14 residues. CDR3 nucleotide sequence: TGTGCCAGCAGTGCGGGGACAGGGAACACTGAAGCTTTCTTT. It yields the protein CASSAGTGNTEAFF.